The subject of this entry is one T cell receptor beta chain. Its specificity is unknown. This entry is derived from a study of T cell responses to AZD1222 COVID-19 vaccine. Overall study results and limits: Clonal diversity was possibly underestimated, and white British individuals and females predominated among donors. Samples come after the peak T cell response, not at day 14. The study found vaccine-associated CD4 TCRs spanning spike, dominant at 160-218 and 743-854. In the spike-specific TCR repertoire, nearly half reportedly target unmutated variant regions.

Trimming removed 5 bases from V and 3 bases from J, with 13 bases in between. Per germline, CDR1 LGHNT and CDR2 FRNRAP. The CDR3 extends over 15 amino acids. The protocol was immunoSEQ multiplex PCR, while the TCRdb copy is restricted to in-frame clones and leaves out a portion. The repertoire holds about 120,000 clones, with around nine tenths as singletons. This specimen was peripheral blood, taken on day 0 of AZD1222 vaccination. This TCR came from an adult in good health. The chain couples TRBV12-5 to TRBJ1-4, with no clear D. The CDR3 spells CASGRLRGPNEKLFF. CDR3 nucleotides: TGTGCTAGTGGTCGCTTGCGTGGACCTAATGAAAAACTGTTTTTT.